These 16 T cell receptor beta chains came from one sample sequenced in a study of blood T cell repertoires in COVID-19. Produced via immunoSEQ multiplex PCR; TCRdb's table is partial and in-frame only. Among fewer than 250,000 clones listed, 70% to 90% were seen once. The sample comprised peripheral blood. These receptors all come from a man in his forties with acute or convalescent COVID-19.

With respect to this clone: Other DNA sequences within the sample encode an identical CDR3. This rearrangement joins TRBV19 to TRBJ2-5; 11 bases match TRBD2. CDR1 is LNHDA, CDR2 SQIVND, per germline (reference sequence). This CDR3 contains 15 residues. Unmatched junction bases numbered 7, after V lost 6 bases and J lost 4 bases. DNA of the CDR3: TGTGCCAGTAGCCTCCTAGCGGGGGGACGAGAGACCCAGTACTTC. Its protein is CASSLLAGGRETQYF.

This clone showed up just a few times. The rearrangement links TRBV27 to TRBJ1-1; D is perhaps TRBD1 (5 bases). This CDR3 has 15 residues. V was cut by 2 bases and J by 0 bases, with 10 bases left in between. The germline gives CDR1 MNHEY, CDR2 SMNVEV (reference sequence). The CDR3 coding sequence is TGTGCCAGCAGTTTACAGGGATGGGTGAACACTGAAGCTTTCTTT. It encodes CASSLQGWVNTEAFF.

The CDR3 bases are TGTGCCAGCAGCTTAGCGCCAGGGGCGTATTCACCCCTCCACTTT. The encoded protein is CASSLAPGAYSPLHF. This chain links TRBV7-9 with TRBJ1-6, with a tentative D call TRBD1 (6 bases). Deletions cut 0 bases from V and 8 bases from J, with 11 bases between. This CDR3 comprises 15 residues. Germline CDR1 reads SEHNR; CDR2 reads FQNEAQ (reference sequence). Based on the CDR3 plus reference TRBV7-9 and TRBJ1-6, the full variable domain is DTGVSQNPRHKITKRGQNVTFRCDPISEHNRLYWYRQTLGQGPEFLTYFQNEAQLEKSRLLSDRFSAERPKGSFSTLEIQRTEQGDSAMYLCASSLAPGAYSPLHFGNGTRLTVT.

The CDR3 DNA is TGTGCCAGTCGACAGGGCAATGGGGAGACCCAGTACTTC. Its translation: CASRQGNGETQYF. The gene calls are TRBV19 and TRBJ2-5; 7 bases are a match to TRBD1. Germline V gives CDR1 LNHDA, CDR2 SQIVND (reference sequence). V shed 8 bases and J 5 bases; nucleotides not matched to a gene: 8. The CDR3 consists of 13 residues.

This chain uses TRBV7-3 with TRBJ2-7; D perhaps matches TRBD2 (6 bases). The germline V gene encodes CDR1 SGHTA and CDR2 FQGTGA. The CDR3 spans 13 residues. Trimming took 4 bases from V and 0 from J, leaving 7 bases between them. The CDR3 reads CASSSGSSYEQYF. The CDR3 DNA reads TGTGCCAGCAGCTCCGGGAGCTCCTACGAGCAGTACTTC.

The CDR3 nucleotides are TGTGCCAGCAGTTTGGCAGGAGGGATTCTAGGCTATGGCTACACCTTC. Encoded protein: CASSLAGGILGYGYTF. The rearrangement joins TRBV27 to TRBJ1-2; no reliable D call. Looked up from germline, CDR1 is MNHEY and CDR2 is SMNVEV (reference sequence). This CDR3 comprises 16 residues. Between the trimmed V and J ends, which lost 3 bases and 4 bases, there was a span of 18 bases.

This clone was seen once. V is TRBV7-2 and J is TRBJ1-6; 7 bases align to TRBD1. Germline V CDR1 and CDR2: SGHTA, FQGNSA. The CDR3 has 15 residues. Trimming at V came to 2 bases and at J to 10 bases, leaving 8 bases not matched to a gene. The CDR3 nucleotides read TGTGCCAGCAGCTTACCCCAGACAGGGCGATCACCCCTCCACTTT. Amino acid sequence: CASSLPQTGRSPLHF.

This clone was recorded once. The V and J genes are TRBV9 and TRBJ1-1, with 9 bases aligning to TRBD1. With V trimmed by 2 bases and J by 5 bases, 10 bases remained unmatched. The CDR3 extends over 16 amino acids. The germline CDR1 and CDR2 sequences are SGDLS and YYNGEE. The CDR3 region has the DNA TGTGCCAGCAGCGTTACCCACAGGGGGCGCGGGACTGAAGCTTTCTTT. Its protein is CASSVTHRGRGTEAFF.

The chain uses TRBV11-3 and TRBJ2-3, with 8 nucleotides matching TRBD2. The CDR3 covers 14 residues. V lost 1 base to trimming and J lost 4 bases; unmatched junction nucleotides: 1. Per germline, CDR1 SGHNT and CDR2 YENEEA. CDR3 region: CASSLGTSPDTQYF. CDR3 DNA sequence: TGTGCCAGCAGCTTAGGGACTAGCCCAGATACGCAGTATTTT.

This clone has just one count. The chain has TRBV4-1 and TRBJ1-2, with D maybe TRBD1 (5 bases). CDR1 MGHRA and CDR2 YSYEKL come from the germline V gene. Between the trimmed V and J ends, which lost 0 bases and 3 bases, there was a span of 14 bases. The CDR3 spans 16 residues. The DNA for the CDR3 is TGCGCCAGCAGCCAAGATCGGAGGGGCAGCTACTATGGCTACACCTTC. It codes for CASSQDRRGSYYGYTF.

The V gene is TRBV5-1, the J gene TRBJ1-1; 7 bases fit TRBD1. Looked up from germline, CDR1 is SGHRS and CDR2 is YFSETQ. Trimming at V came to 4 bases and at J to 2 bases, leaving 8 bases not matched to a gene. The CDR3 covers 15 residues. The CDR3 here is CASSRWDRSNTEAFF. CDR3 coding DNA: TGCGCCAGCAGCCGATGGGACAGATCAAACACTGAAGCTTTCTTT. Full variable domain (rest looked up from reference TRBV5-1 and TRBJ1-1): KAGVTQTPRYLIKTRGQQVTLSCSPISGHRSVSWYQQTPGQGLQFLFEYFSETQRNKGNFPGRFSGRQFSNSRSEMNVSTLELGDSALYLCASSRWDRSNTEAFFGQGTRLTVV.

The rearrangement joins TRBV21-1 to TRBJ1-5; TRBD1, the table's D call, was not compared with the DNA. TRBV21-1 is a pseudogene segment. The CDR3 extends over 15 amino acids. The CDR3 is CASSSDRERNQPQHF. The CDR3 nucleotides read TGTGCCAGCAGCTCGGACAGGGAGCGCAATCAGCCCCAGCATTTT.

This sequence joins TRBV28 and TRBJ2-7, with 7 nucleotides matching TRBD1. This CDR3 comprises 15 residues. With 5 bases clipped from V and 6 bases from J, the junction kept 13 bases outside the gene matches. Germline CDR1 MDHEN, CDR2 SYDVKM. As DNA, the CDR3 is TGTGCCAGCAGTCTCCCCCTGACAGGGAGAAGCGAGCAGTACTTC. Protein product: CASSLPLTGRSEQYF.

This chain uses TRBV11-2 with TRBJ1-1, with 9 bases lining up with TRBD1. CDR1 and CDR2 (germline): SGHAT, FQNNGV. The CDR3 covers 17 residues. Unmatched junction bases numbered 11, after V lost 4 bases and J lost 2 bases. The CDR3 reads CASSSGQGILFNTEAFF. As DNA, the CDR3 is TGTGCCAGCAGCTCCGGACAGGGGATATTATTTAACACTGAAGCTTTCTTT.

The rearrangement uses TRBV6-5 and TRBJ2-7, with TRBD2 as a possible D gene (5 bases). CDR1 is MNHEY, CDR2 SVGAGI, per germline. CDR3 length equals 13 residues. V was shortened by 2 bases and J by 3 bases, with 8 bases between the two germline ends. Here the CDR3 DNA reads TGTGCCAGCAGTTACAGCGAGGGCTACGAGCAGTACTTC. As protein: CASSYSEGYEQYF.

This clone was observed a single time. The CDR3 reads CATSRDFARRQGYEQYF. In DNA, the CDR3 is TGTGCCACCAGCAGAGATTTCGCTAGGAGACAGGGTTACGAGCAGTACTTC. The chain couples TRBV15 to TRBJ2-7, with 7 bases that match TRBD1. The J segment lost 4 bases and the V segment lost 0 bases, leaving 12 bases of the junction unmatched. CDR1 and CDR2 from the germline V gene are LNHNV and YYDKDF (reference sequence). The CDR3 spans 17 residues.